This T cell receptor beta chain is from a study of cytomegalovirus exposure and HLA in healthy donors. CDR1 is SGHNT, CDR2 YYREEE, per germline (reference sequence). The CDR3 consists of 12 residues. Trimming removed 0 bases from V and 7 bases from J, with 7 bases in between. On this clone: The antigen is undetermined.

Using immunoSEQ multiplex PCR, the repertoire was profiled, and TCRdb retains in-frame clones only, with some absent. Seen here are tens of thousands of clones, around 95% observed once, and the top ten hold about 4%. Overall study findings and caveats: Reports credit the classifier with highly specific, highly sensitive diagnosis of cytomegalovirus status. One later analysis, an examination of the 90 to 150 validation repertoires, found that first-cohort TCR clusters tended to co-occur in them. A few chains linked to CMV were shown in vitro to be specific for CMV antigens.

The validation cohort, a group of 130 or so subjects, included the donors and was separate from the roughly 720-subject first cohort. V is TRBV5-4 and J is TRBJ1-1, with D unresolved. The sample taken for sequencing was PBMCs. This clonotype was obtained from a man aged 18 to 30 in good health and CMV-seropositive. CDR3 DNA sequence: TGTGCCAGCAGCTTGGATTCGGGTGAAGCTTTCTTT. Protein product: CASSLDSGEAFF.